This T cell receptor beta chain originates from a study of control samples from healthy donors and cancer patients. Method: immunoSEQ multiplex PCR; TCRdb's copy keeps in-frame clones and lacks some. There are 150,000 or so clones in the sample; 93% occur only once, and roughly 4.3% lies in the top ten. There are 15 residues in the CDR3. Germline-derived CDR1 and CDR2 are MNHEY and SVGAGI. Trimming at V came to 0 bases and at J to 8 bases, leaving 4 bases not matched to a gene. The sequence came from a woman aged 55-70 years in good health. The chain couples TRBV6-5 to TRBJ1-4; 9 bases agree with TRBD1. Source material: blood. DNA for the CDR3: TGTGCCAGCAGTTACTCGACAGGGGGTCACGAAAAACTGTTTTTT. This encodes CASSYSTGGHEKLFF.